Below, 21 T cell receptor beta chains from the same sample are listed, as sequenced in a study of PD-L1 blockade in urothelial cancer. The method was immunoSEQ multiplex PCR; TCRdb's version includes in-frame clones alone and lacks a portion of them. Of roughly 50,000 clones in the sample, roughly 75% were seen once. Time point described: pretreatment peripheral blood. Sequencing was performed on PBMCs, taken around atezolizumab (anti-PD-L1) treatment. These receptor sequences come from a man between 70 and 80 years old with urothelial cancer.

The chain combines TRBV5-4 with TRBJ2-5; TRBD1 matches at 7 bases. With V trimmed by 4 bases and J by 1 base, 10 bases remained unmatched. From germline, CDR1 is SGHNT and CDR2 YYREEE (reference sequence). CDR3 length equals 16 residues. CDR3 bases: TGTGCCAGCAGCGATACTAAGGGGGCGGGCCAAGAGACCCAGTACTTC. This codes for CASSDTKGAGQETQYF.

This chain uses TRBV2 with TRBJ2-1, with D maybe TRBD1 (6 bases). V was shortened by 3 bases and J by 16 bases, with 13 bases between the two germline ends. Germline assignment: CDR1 SNHLY and CDR2 FYNNEI. The CDR3 is made up of 11 amino acids. The CDR3 here is CASSDWAGEFF. Written as DNA, the CDR3 is TGTGCCAGCAGTGACTGGGCAGGGGAATTCTTC.

This clone was found once. The chain combines TRBV5-4 with TRBJ2-1; 14 nucleotides agree with TRBD2. The CDR3 runs 18 residues. V was clipped by 4 bases and J by 0 bases; unmatched bases: 6. Germline CDR1 is SGHNT and CDR2 is YYREEE (reference sequence). Here the CDR3 DNA reads TGTGCCAGCAGCCGGGGACTAGCGGGGGAAAGCTCCTACAATGAGCAGTTCTTC. Translating it yields CASSRGLAGESSYNEQFF.

The chain employs TRBV28 and TRBJ2-6; 7 bases agree with TRBD1. Germline V gene data show CDR1 as MDHEN and CDR2 as SYDVKM. The CDR3 covers 18 residues. V lost 8 bases and J lost 3; bases outside the gene matches: 16. CDR3: CASGRRQGSGFGANVLTF. The DNA for the CDR3 is TGTGCCAGCGGCAGAAGACAGGGCTCGGGGTTTGGGGCCAACGTCCTGACTTTC.

This chain uses TRBV28 with TRBJ2-7, with D uncertain. Between the trimmed V and J ends, which lost 4 bases and 0 bases, there was a span of 4 bases. The CDR3 is made up of 12 amino acids. Germline CDR1 is MDHEN and CDR2 is SYDVKM. Here the CDR3 DNA reads TGTGCCAGCAGTTACGGCTCCTACGAGCAGTACTTC. Translating gives CASSYGSYEQYF. The entire variable domain, with the rest obtained from reference TRBV28 and TRBJ2-7, is as follows: DVKVTQSSRYLVKRTGEKVFLECVQDMDHENMFWYRQDPGLGLRLIYFSYDVKMKEKGDIPEGYSVSREKKERFSLILESASTNQTSMYLCASSYGSYEQYFGPGTRLTVT.

This chain uses TRBV7-9 with TRBJ2-1; 7 nucleotides match TRBD1. The CDR3 is 16 residues long. Trimming removed 5 bases from V and 0 bases from J; junction bases left unmatched: 7. Germline V CDR1 and CDR2: SEHNR, FQNEAQ (reference sequence). Written as DNA, the CDR3 is TGTGCCAGCAGCCCCCGAAGGGGGCTCTCCTACAATGAGCAGTTCTTC. Translation gives CASSPRRGLSYNEQFF.

V is TRBV11-2 and J is TRBJ2-3; weak D call: TRBD1 (6 bases). CDR1 SGHAT and CDR2 FQNNGV come from the germline V gene. Deletions cut 3 bases from V and 4 bases from J, with 11 bases between. This CDR3 is 14 amino acids long. Here the CDR3 reads CASSLDRDSDTQYF. In DNA form, the CDR3 reads TGTGCCAGCAGCTTGGACAGAGACTCAGATACGCAGTATTTT. Variable domain in full (rest from reference TRBV11-2 and TRBJ2-3): EAGVAQSPRYKIIEKRQSVAFWCNPISGHATLYWYQQILGQGPKLLIQFQNNGVVDDSQLPKDRFSAERLKGVDSTLKIQPAKLEDSAVYLCASSLDRDSDTQYFGPGTRLTVL.

The genes are TRBV5-1 and TRBJ2-4, with D perhaps TRBD1 (5 bases). The CDR3 runs 15 residues. CDR1 and CDR2 (germline): SGHRS, YFSETQ. V lost 0 bases and J 0 bases, leaving 7 bases between the germline ends. The CDR3 DNA follows: TGCGCCAGCAGCTTGGCAGGGTTAGCCAAAAACATTCAGTACTTC. Its translation is CASSLAGLAKNIQYF.

The chain combines TRBV19 with TRBJ2-4; tentatively, D is TRBD1 (6 bases). Germline V gene lookup returns CDR1 LNHDA and CDR2 SQIVND (reference sequence). CDR3 length: 16 amino acids. V lost 1 base and J 0 bases, leaving 10 bases between the germline ends. The CDR3, as DNA: TGTGCCAGTAGTATAGGGACAGCTTTAGCCAAAAACATTCAGTACTTC. It codes for CASSIGTALAKNIQYF.

This rearrangement joins TRBV2 to TRBJ2-7, with 7 bases matching TRBD1. CDR3 length: 14 residues. Germline lookup yields CDR1 SNHLY and CDR2 FYNNEI. The trim removed 8 bases at V and 2 bases at J, leaving 9 bases unmatched. This chain's CDR3 is CASARDRSTYEQYF. CDR3 bases: TGTGCCAGCGCCAGGGACAGAAGTACCTACGAGCAGTACTTC. Complete variable domain (other parts from reference TRBV2 and TRBJ2-7): EPEVTQTPSHQVTQMGQEVILRCVPISNHLYFYWYRQILGQKVEFLVSFYNNEISEKSEIFDDQFSVERPDGSNFTLKIRSTKLEDSAMYFCASARDRSTYEQYFGPGTRLTVT.

V is TRBV5-1 and J is TRBJ2-2, with 11 bases lining up with TRBD2. In germline, CDR1 is SGHRS, CDR2 YFSETQ. After removal of 0 bases from V and 7 bases from J, the junction contained 8 bases not matched to a gene. The CDR3 extends over 17 amino acids. The CDR3 reads CASSLAVAGGPGGELFF. The DNA for the CDR3 is TGCGCCAGCAGCTTGGCTGTAGCGGGAGGGCCTGGCGGGGAGCTGTTTTTT.

V usage is TRBV5-5 and J usage is TRBJ1-1; no firm D call. V dropped 0 bases and J dropped 0 bases, with 3 bases sitting between them. There are 13 residues in the CDR3. CDR1 SGHKS and CDR2 YYEKEE come from the germline V gene (reference sequence). The CDR3 is CASSLALNTEAFF. DNA for the CDR3: TGTGCCAGCAGCTTGGCTTTGAACACTGAAGCTTTCTTT.

This sequence joins TRBV27 and TRBJ2-6; TRBD2 agrees at 7 bases. V lost 5 bases, J lost 0 bases, and 7 bases stayed unmatched. Germline V gene sequence: CDR1 MNHEY, CDR2 SMNVEV (reference sequence). The CDR3 runs to 17 residues. The CDR3 sequence: CASSPWGEGSGANVLTF. The CDR3 nucleotides are TGTGCCAGCAGTCCCTGGGGGGAGGGCTCTGGGGCCAACGTCCTGACTTTC.

The chain couples TRBV27 to TRBJ1-6; perhaps TRBD1 as D (5 bases). V was pared by 6 bases and J by 3 bases, with 9 bases between. Germline loops: CDR1 MNHEY, CDR2 SMNVEV (reference sequence). This CDR3 has 14 residues. CDR3 sequence: CASRGPNYNSPLHF. CDR3 sequence (DNA): TGTGCCAGCAGGGGGCCCAACTATAATTCACCCCTCCACTTT.

The chain recombines TRBV6-6 with TRBJ2-7; possible D gene TRBD2, 5 bases. Looked up from germline, CDR1 is MNHNY and CDR2 is SVGAGI (reference sequence). V dropped 5 bases and J dropped 1 base, with 15 bases sitting between them. This CDR3 is built from 15 residues. CDR3 DNA sequence: TGTGCCAGCAGTCCCCGAGGGAGAAATTCCTACGAGCAGTACTTC. Encoded protein: CASSPRGRNSYEQYF.

The chain carries TRBV9 and TRBJ2-1, with TRBD2 as a possible D gene (6 bases). CDR1 is SGDLS and CDR2 is YYNGEE in the germline V gene. Trimming stripped 1 base from V and 3 bases from J, with 11 bases between. CDR3 length: 15 residues. The CDR3 bases are TGTGCCAGCAGCGTAACCGGGAGCCACTACAATGAGCAGTTCTTC. This codes for CASSVTGSHYNEQFF.

The chain has TRBV7-3 and TRBJ2-1; D may be TRBD2 (6 bases). The CDR3 extends over 20 amino acids. V dropped 5 bases and J dropped 0 bases, with 26 bases sitting between them. CDR1 and CDR2 (germline): SGHTA, FQGTGA. CDR3 coding DNA: TGTGCCAGCAGCCCGTCCAGCGGGCCACGAATTCTTAGCTCCTACAATGAGCAGTTCTTC. It translates to CASSPSSGPRILSSYNEQFF.

This chain links TRBV29-1 with TRBJ2-1, with TRBD1 identical over 7 bases. The CDR3 runs 11 residues. The germline V gene has CDR1 SQVTM and CDR2 ANQGSEA. The CDR3, as DNA: TGCAGTGGACAGGTAGGCAGGGAGCAGTTCTTC. It encodes CSGQVGREQFF.

The chain links TRBV5-4 to TRBJ2-7; 9 bases match TRBD1. CDR1 is SGHNT and CDR2 is YYREEE in the germline V gene (reference sequence). V trimming: 3 bases; J trimming: 9 bases; junction bases outside the gene matches: 4. The CDR3 is 12 residues long. The CDR3 region is CASSYTGGGQYF. The CDR3 nucleotides are TGTGCCAGCAGCTACACAGGGGGCGGGCAGTACTTC.

The gene calls are TRBV7-9 and TRBJ1-2; D might be TRBD1 (6 bases). The CDR3 is 13 amino acids. Trimming removed 5 bases from V and 5 bases from J, with 12 bases in between. Germline V lookup: CDR1 SEHNR, CDR2 FQNEAQ (reference sequence). The CDR3 here is CASSPGQLYGYTF. CDR3 DNA: TGTGCCAGCAGCCCTGGACAGTTATATGGCTACACCTTC.

This sequence joins TRBV9 and TRBJ1-4; 8 nucleotides align to TRBD1. With 4 bases clipped from V and 0 bases from J, the junction kept 5 bases outside the gene matches. Germline CDR1 reads SGDLS; CDR2 reads YYNGEE. This CDR3 spans 16 amino acids. The CDR3 region is CASSSGQGATNEKLFF. CDR3 bases: TGTGCCAGCAGCTCCGGACAGGGCGCAACTAATGAAAAACTGTTTTTT.